This TCR beta chain was identified in a study of blood T cell repertoires in COVID-19 (dated by TCRdb to 2018 to 2020). Context from the whole study: Samples from collaborators originated in the United States, Italy and Spain and spanned both the acute and convalescent phases of COVID-19. A de-identified subject ID, COVID-19 status, age in years and sex were almost always included in the sample metadata. The samples were drawn from the first 160 participants of the ongoing ImmuneRACE study and from roughly 1,300 subjects provided by 6 global collaborators. The dataset comprised deeply sampled blood TCRbeta repertoires from subjects exposed to, actively infected with, or recovered from COVID-19. The material from the prospective study consisted of cDNA or gDNA derived from T cells, B-cell-depleted T cells, or PBMCs. Where HLA class I and class II types were available, the types were taken from metadata supplied by the sample provider, not from assay-based typing. A freely available public database, intended as a resource for researchers studying the immune response to SARS-CoV-2, is where the repertoires were released.

Each collaborating institution followed its own protocols to collect whole blood in K2EDTA tubes. For TCRbeta analysis, collaborators shipped samples as frozen whole blood, isolated PBMCs, or DNA extracted from either of those sample types. V drops 4 bases and J drops 8 bases, leaving 12 bases in between. The CDR3 goes from the cysteine to the phenylalanine over 13 residues. The only DNA kept is the CDR3, 39 bases in frame from the first base. Per the germline V gene, SGDLS is the CDR1 and YYNGEE is the CDR2. Points the paper makes about the study in general: The amount of clinical and demographic metadata varied by source and participant and was provided uncurated.

Concerning this clone itself: The target of this receptor is not known. No base quality information exists; no much larger clone differs at one position.

TCRbeta CDR3 regions were amplified from genomic DNA using the immunoSEQ Assay, a bias-controlled multiplex PCR. The original methods were these. Nucleated cell counts per sample were estimated from amplification of reference gene primers within the assay. Sequence reads were collapsed and filtered to measure the absolute abundance of every unique TCRbeta CDR3 rearrangement. For each sample, productive Simpson clonality was calculated as the square root of Simpson's diversity index over productive rearrangements. Here the immuneACCESS table is served through TCRdb, limited to in-frame sequences with V and J called. Missing clones are a known gap in these copies; in checked studies unresolved V genes cover under half, and the rest lacks a known reason. V and J calls and clone size are given by that table; D and trimming were obtained from the DNA. In this sample the table shows approximately 280,000 clones, 85% to 90% of which occur a single time. The top ten constitute about 4.6% of the sample.

The receptor was derived from a man aged 40-50 years with acute or convalescent COVID-19. Specimen: peripheral blood. The rearranged chain carries TRBV9 and TRBJ1-4, with TRBD1 as a weak D call on 5 bases. The DNA sequence is TGTGCCAGCAGCCCCCGACAGAACGAAAAACTGTTTTTT. Its protein reads: CASSPRQNEKLFF.